These T cell receptor beta chains were read from a single sample in a study of T cell responses to AZD1222 COVID-19 vaccine. Sequencing used immunoSEQ multiplex PCR; TCRdb keeps in-frame clones, though not all of them. The table shows some 150,000 clones, with 80% to 90% occurring only once. The sample in question was peripheral blood, obtained on day 0 of AZD1222 vaccination. The receptors originated from an adult in good health. Each CDR3 is given with its conserved first and last residue. Fields, in order: clone size, J gene, V gene, D gene, CDR3 protein, CDR3 DNA. D genes are given only for firm matches. Rows give clone size only sometimes, using once, few, many, or a class for an expanded clone.

-	TRBJ1-4	TRBV30	-	CAWSRGSGEKLFF	TGTGCCTGGAGTAGGGGGTCGGGTGAAAAACTGTTTTTT
-	TRBJ1-4	TRBV5-1	TRBD1	CASGTGPTNEKLFF	TGCGCCAGCGGGACAGGGCCCACTAATGAAAAACTGTTTTTT
once	TRBJ1-1	TRBV6-5	-	CASSYDARGTEAFF	TGTGCCAGCAGTTACGACGCCCGGGGAACTGAAGCTTTCTTT
-	TRBJ1-1	TRBV25-1	-	CASSETGHTEAFF	TGTGCCAGCAGTGAAACAGGTCACACTGAAGCTTTCTTT
-	TRBJ1-1	TRBV19	-	CASLTAMNTEAFF	TGTGCCAGTTTGACAGCCATGAACACTGAAGCTTTCTTT
-	TRBJ1-1	TRBV6-5	-	CASSYSRRGGAFF	TGTGCCAGCAGTTACTCGAGAAGGGGAGGGGCTTTCTTT
-	TRBJ1-5	TRBV19	-	CASSRGSIPDNQPQHF	TGTGCCAGTAGTAGGGGATCCATCCCAGACAATCAGCCCCAGCATTTT
-	TRBJ1-1	TRBV11-2	-	CASSLDWTESTEAFF	TGTGCCAGCAGCTTAGATTGGACGGAGAGCACTGAAGCTTTCTTT
-	TRBJ1-1	TRBV4-2	-	CASSQDTDTEAFF	TGTGCCAGCAGCCAAGATACGGACACTGAAGCTTTCTTT
-	TRBJ2-7	TRBV5-5	-	CASSPTAFYEQYF	TGTGCCAGCAGTCCTACAGCTTTCTACGAGCAGTACTTC
-	TRBJ1-6	TRBV19	-	CASSSQWSPLHF	TGTGCCAGTAGCTCACAGTGGTCACCCCTCCACTTT
few	TRBJ2-7	TRBV19	-	CASSIGWSSYEQYF	TGTGCCAGTAGTATTGGGTGGAGCTCCTACGAGCAGTACTTC
-	TRBJ2-2	TRBV3-1/TRBV3-2	-	CASSQYGLSNTGELFF	TGTGCCAGCAGCCAATATGGACTTTCGAACACCGGGGAGCTGTTTTTT
-	TRBJ1-1	TRBV18	TRBD1	CASSPGTGEVRAFF	TGTGCCAGCTCACCCGGGACAGGAGAGGTTAGAGCTTTCTTT
-	TRBJ2-3	TRBV6-4	TRBD2	CASSVLAGGTDTQYF	TGTGCCAGCAGTGTACTAGCGGGGGGCACAGATACGCAGTATTTT
-	TRBJ2-1	TRBV5-1	TRBD2	CASSLEPSGGAAGEQFF	TGCGCCAGCAGCTTGGAGCCTAGCGGGGGGGCAGCAGGGGAGCAGTTCTTC
once	TRBJ2-5	TRBV30	-	CAWSRGTLGAQYF	TGTGCCTGGAGTCGGGGGACCCTGGGGGCCCAGTACTTC
-	TRBJ1-4	TRBV5-1	-	CASSLSGVTNEKLFF	TGCGCCAGCAGCTTGTCCGGGGTAACTAATGAAAAACTGTTTTTT
once	TRBJ1-1	TRBV5-1	-	CASSPEGRQNTEAFF	TGCGCCAGCAGCCCCGAGGGAAGGCAGAACACTGAAGCTTTCTTT
-	TRBJ1-2	TRBV19	TRBD1	CASSYKGTAQYGYTF	TGTGCCAGTAGCTATAAGGGGACAGCCCAATATGGCTACACCTTC
-	TRBJ2-5	TRBV4-1	-	CASSPREAQETQYF	TGCGCCAGCAGCCCCCGGGAAGCCCAAGAGACCCAGTACTTC
-	TRBJ2-3	TRBV7-8	-	CASSLMGLASTDTQYF	TGTGCCAGCAGCTTAATGGGGCTCGCTAGCACAGATACGCAGTATTTT
-	TRBJ1-5	TRBV2	-	CASSAPGGNQPQHF	TGTGCCAGCAGTGCCCCCGGCGGCAATCAGCCCCAGCATTTT
few	TRBJ2-5	TRBV21-1	-	CASSTLSGDFQETQYF	TGTGCCAGCAGCACCCTTAGCGGGGACTTCCAAGAGACCCAGTACTTC
-	TRBJ2-1	TRBV7-7	-	CASSVGTYNEQFF	TGTGCTAGCAGCGTGGGGACCTACAATGAGCAGTTCTTC
-	TRBJ2-5	TRBV7-7	TRBD2	CASSQGLAGPGETQYF	TGTGCCAGCAGCCAGGGACTAGCGGGGCCAGGAGAGACCCAGTACTTC
-	TRBJ1-5	TRBV29-1	-	CSVGGSNQPQHF	TGCAGCGTTGGAGGTTCCAATCAGCCCCAGCATTTT
-	TRBJ2-1	TRBV5-6	TRBD1	CASLTWDSSYNEQFF	TGTGCCAGCCTAACCTGGGACAGTTCCTACAATGAGCAGTTCTTC
-	TRBJ1-2	TRBV9	-	CASSVESRTAGYTF	TGTGCCAGCAGCGTAGAATCCCGGACCGCCGGCTACACCTTC
-	TRBJ2-1	TRBV5-4	-	CASSLERLYNEQFF	TGTGCCAGCAGCTTGGAGAGACTTTACAATGAGCAGTTCTTC
-	TRBJ1-1	TRBV10-2	TRBD1	CASSEYNRGSDTEAFF	TGCGCCAGCAGTGAGTATAACAGGGGGTCGGACACTGAAGCTTTCTTT
-	TRBJ1-2	TRBV29-1	-	CSVEAGLPKGYTF	TGCAGCGTTGAAGCGGGCCTCCCGAAGGGCTACACCTTC
-	TRBJ2-2	TRBV3-1/TRBV3-2	TRBD1	CASSQEVWTGLGELFF	TGTGCCAGCAGCCAAGAAGTCTGGACAGGGCTCGGGGAGCTGTTTTTT
-	TRBJ2-2	TRBV24-1	TRBD1	CATSDSTVGQGAGELFF	TGTGCCACCAGTGATTCTACCGTGGGACAGGGGGCCGGGGAGCTGTTTTTT
-	TRBJ2-2	TRBV7-8	TRBD1	CASSLAGQRRTGELFF	TGTGCCAGCAGCTTAGCGGGACAGCGCCGAACCGGGGAGCTGTTTTTT
-	TRBJ2-1	TRBV27	-	CASKRGGLYNEQFF	TGTGCCAGCAAAAGGGGGGGGCTATACAATGAGCAGTTCTTC
once	TRBJ2-7	TRBV11-2	-	CASSLGRQQYF	TGTGCCAGCAGCTTAGGCCGCCAGCAGTACTTC
few	TRBJ1-1	TRBV7-8	-	CASSLFVNTEAFF	TGTGCCAGCAGCTTATTTGTGAACACTGAAGCTTTCTTT
once	TRBJ2-5	TRBV18	-	CASSPGVDETQYF	TGTGCCAGCTCACCAGGGGTAGATGAGACCCAGTACTTC
-	TRBJ2-7	TRBV10-3	-	CAISGAVASYEQYF	TGTGCCATCAGTGGGGCGGTTGCCTCCTACGAGCAGTACTTC
-	TRBJ2-3	TRBV6-5	TRBD2	CASSYAGLAGDTQYF	TGTGCCAGCAGTTACGCGGGACTAGCGGGGGATACGCAGTATTTT
-	TRBJ2-2	TRBV18	-	CASSPPGNTGELFF	TGTGCCAGCTCACCACCAGGGAACACCGGGGAGCTGTTTTTT
-	TRBJ1-1	TRBV7-6	TRBD1	CASSPPQGDGGEAFF	TGTGCCAGCAGCCCACCGCAGGGGGATGGTGGTGAAGCTTTCTTT
-	TRBJ2-3	TRBV9	-	CASSVGALADTQYF	TGTGCCAGCAGCGTAGGGGCGCTCGCAGATACGCAGTATTTT
-	TRBJ1-3	TRBV4-2	-	CASSQDQGNTIYF	TGTGCCAGCAGCCAAGATCAGGGAAACACCATATATTTT
-	TRBJ2-7	TRBV21-1	-	CASSNELRGRYEQYF	TGTGCCAGCAGCAACGAACTCAGGGGTAGGTACGAGCAGTACTTC
-	TRBJ1-5	TRBV2	-	CASRPGAEQPQHF	TGTGCCAGCAGACCGGGGGCGGAACAGCCCCAGCATTTT
-	TRBJ1-6	TRBV7-8	TRBD1	CASSTRDRGYSPLHF	TGTGCCAGCAGCACCCGGGACAGGGGTTATTCACCCCTCCACTTT
-	TRBJ1-2	TRBV10-3	TRBD1	CAISALQGAGGYTF	TGTGCCATCAGTGCATTACAGGGGGCTGGAGGCTACACCTTC
-	TRBJ2-2	TRBV10-3	TRBD1	CAIQDRGDTGELFF	TGTGCCATCCAGGACAGGGGGGACACCGGGGAGCTGTTTTTT
-	TRBJ2-3	TRBV19	-	CASSNLGLQEYF	TGTGCCAGTAGTAATCTCGGGTTACAGGAGTATTTT
once	TRBJ2-1	TRBV21-1	-	CAKTSGREGNEQFF	TGTGCCAAGACTAGCGGGAGGGAGGGCAATGAGCAGTTCTTC
few	TRBJ1-2	TRBV5-4	TRBD1	CASHPGTGAHGYTF	TGTGCCAGCCACCCCGGGACAGGGGCTCATGGCTACACCTTC